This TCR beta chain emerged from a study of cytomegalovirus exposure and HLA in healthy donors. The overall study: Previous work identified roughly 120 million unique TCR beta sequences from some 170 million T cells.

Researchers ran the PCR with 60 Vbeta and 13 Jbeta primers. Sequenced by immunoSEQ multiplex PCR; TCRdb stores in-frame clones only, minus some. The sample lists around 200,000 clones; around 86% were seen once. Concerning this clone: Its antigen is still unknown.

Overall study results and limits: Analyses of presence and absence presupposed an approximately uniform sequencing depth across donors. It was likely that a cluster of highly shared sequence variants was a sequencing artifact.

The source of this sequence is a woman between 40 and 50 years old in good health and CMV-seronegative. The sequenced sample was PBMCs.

CDR3 residues: CASSLRRLAVLHSYNEQFF. Written as DNA, the CDR3 is TGTGCCAGCAGCCTAAGGAGACTAGCGGTTTTACACTCCTACAATGAGCAGTTCTTC. This rearrangement joins TRBV11-2 to TRBJ2-1; 9 bases are shared with TRBD2. Germline values: CDR1 SGHAT, CDR2 FQNNGV. Trimming cost V 5 bases and J 0 bases; bases outside gene matches: 14. The CDR3 loop spans 19 amino acids.